A single sample is the source of the 13 T cell receptor beta chains below, sequenced in a study of blood T cells in healthy people across ages. A second PCR of about 6 to 11 cycles used a sample-barcoded 5' primer and a J-beta primer mix. In TCRdb, the 5' RACE reads were re-called with MiXCR into one record per CDR3 protein. The sample has around 790,000 distinct CDR3 sequences, around 45% seen once; the top ten hold roughly 18%. The sample consisted of blood. These receptors were obtained from a man between 60 and 75 years old in good health.

The chain recombines TRBV27 with TRBJ2-3; 9 positions match TRBD2. J gave up 4 bases and V 3 bases, and 11 bases lay outside the gene matches. This CDR3 has 17 amino acids. Germline lookup yields CDR1 MNHEY and CDR2 SMNVEV (reference sequence). In nucleotides, the CDR3 is TGTGCCAGCAGTTTCCGGAGTATGGTAGCGGGGGCAGATACGCAGTATTTT. Its protein is CASSFRSMVAGADTQYF.

This clonotype was seen more than once but under ten times. This chain uses TRBV6-2 or TRBV6-3 with TRBJ2-2; TRBD2 matches at 13 bases. The CDR3 has 16 residues. Germline values: CDR1 MNHEY, CDR2 SVGEGT. V lost 6 bases, J lost 4 bases, and 5 bases stayed unmatched. The CDR3: CASRGLAGVLTGELFF. In DNA, the CDR3 is TGTGCCAGCAGAGGACTAGCGGGGGTTCTCACCGGGGAGCTGTTTTTT.

This clonotype was detected only a few times. The chain recombines TRBV9 with TRBJ2-1, with 11 bases matching TRBD2. The J segment lost 7 bases and the V segment lost 7 bases, leaving 7 bases of the junction unmatched. The CDR3 is made up of 14 amino acids. Germline V gene data show CDR1 as SGDLS and CDR2 as YYNGEE. CDR3 protein: CASSTSGGGNEQFF. The CDR3 region has the DNA TGTGCCAGCTCCACTAGCGGGGGTGGTAATGAGCAGTTCTTC.

CDR3 in amino acids: CASSPGRERYTDTQYF. CDR3 nucleotides: TGTGCCAGCAGCCCGGGCCGAGAGCGGTATACAGATACGCAGTATTTT. This chain uses TRBV11-2 with TRBJ2-3, with TRBD2 as a possible D gene (5 bases). V was shortened by 5 bases and J by 3 bases, with 18 bases between the two germline ends. Germline-derived CDR1 and CDR2 are SGHAT and FQNNGV. CDR3 length equals 16 residues.

This clonotype has more than one count but fewer than ten. The CDR3 DNA sequence: TGCAGTGCCCTAGAGACAGGGAACTATGGCTACACCTTC. It codes for CSALETGNYGYTF. J is TRBJ1-2 and V is TRBV20-1; 7 bases align to TRBD1. Germline CDR1 DFQATT, CDR2 SNEGSKA (reference sequence). The CDR3 is 13 residues long. The V segment lost 6 bases and the J segment 2 bases; nucleotides outside the gene matches: 6.

The CDR3 DNA reads as TGCAGTGCTAGGACCGGCGGGAGCACAGATACGCAGTATTTT. It translates to CSARTGGSTDTQYF. The rearrangement links TRBV20-1 to TRBJ2-3, with a weak D call TRBD2 (5 bases). The CDR3 is 14 amino acids. CDR1 DFQATT and CDR2 SNEGSKA come from the germline V gene (reference sequence). V lost 3 bases and J lost 0, with 10 bases in between.

This clonotype was seen more than once but under ten times. The CDR3 DNA sequence: TGCGCCAGCAGCCAGGGACAGGCCGACACGGATACGCAGTATTTT. This encodes CASSQGQADTDTQYF. The V call is TRBV5-1, the J call TRBJ2-3; 8 bases fit TRBD1. Germline assignment: CDR1 SGHRS and CDR2 YFSETQ. The V and J ends lost 4 bases and 6 bases, in that order; junction bases with no gene match: 10. The CDR3 totals 15 residues.

This chain links TRBV5-1 with TRBJ2-7; tentatively, D is TRBD1 (5 bases). The J call may be wrong; the DNA end is better matched by TRBJ2-5. Germline V gives CDR1 SGHRS, CDR2 YFSETQ. This CDR3 spans 14 amino acids. This chain's CDR3 is CASSLVTVGETQYF. DNA for the CDR3: TGCGCCAGCAGCTTGGTGACAGTGGGGGAGACCCAGTACTTC.

This clonotype was detected only a few times. This chain joins TRBV6-2 or TRBV6-3 and TRBJ2-1; perhaps D is TRBD1 or TRBD2 (5 bases each). Trimming stripped 5 bases from V and 9 bases from J, with 14 bases between. The CDR3 contains 13 residues. Germline loops: CDR1 MNHEY, CDR2 SVGEGT. The CDR3 spells CASSVEGLSEQFF. The DNA of the CDR3 is TGTGCCAGCAGTGTTGAGGGGCTAAGTGAGCAGTTCTTC.

This clonotype was seen a handful of times. The V call is TRBV4-2, the J call TRBJ2-5; no firm D call. The germline V gene encodes CDR1 LGHNA and CDR2 YNFKEQ. Trimming shortened V by 0 bases and J by 5 bases, and 16 bases separated the two germline ends. CDR3 length: 16 amino acids. The CDR3 region is CASSQEGPSSVETQYF. The CDR3 nucleotides are TGTGCCAGCAGCCAAGAGGGCCCCTCCAGCGTTGAGACCCAGTACTTC.

This clonotype was counted a few times. The rearrangement links TRBV5-1 to TRBJ1-1; 8 bases fit TRBD1. Trimming removed 4 bases from V and 6 bases from J; junction bases left unmatched: 11. The CDR3 sequence is 15 residues long. Germline V gene sequence: CDR1 SGHRS, CDR2 YFSETQ. CDR3 residues: CASSGQTGAFAEAFF. Here the CDR3 DNA reads TGCGCCAGCAGCGGGCAGACAGGGGCTTTCGCTGAAGCTTTCTTT. Supplemented by reference TRBV5-1 and TRBJ1-1, the full variable domain reads KAGVTQTPRYLIKTRGQQVTLSCSPISGHRSVSWYQQTPGQGLQFLFEYFSETQRNKGNFPGRFSGRQFSNSRSEMNVSTLELGDSALYLCASSGQTGAFAEAFFGQGTRLTVV.

This clonotype has at least ten counts. This sequence joins TRBV20-1 and TRBJ2-5, with D uncertain. The ends were cut back, 3 bases at V and 8 bases at J, with 13 bases in the middle. Looked up from germline, CDR1 is DFQATT and CDR2 is SNEGSKA (reference sequence). The CDR3 totals 12 residues. CDR3 DNA sequence: TGCAGTGCTAGCCCCGTCCGCGAAACCCAGTACTTC. Its translation: CSASPVRETQYF.

The chain has TRBV4-3 and TRBJ1-5; D remains unclear. The CDR3 runs to 15 residues. The germline V gene encodes CDR1 LGHNA and CDR2 YSLEER. The V gene lost 0 bases and the J gene lost 5 bases, with 11 bases spanning the gap. CDR3 sequence: CASSQEARSDQPQHF. The CDR3 region has the DNA TGCGCCAGCAGCCAAGAGGCACGGTCCGATCAGCCCCAGCATTTT.